Below are 5 T cell receptor beta chains sequenced from a single sample in a study of blood T cell repertoires in COVID-19. Data came from immunoSEQ multiplex PCR; TCRdb stores just in-frame clones and leaves some out. The sample holds under 300,000 clones; 82% are singletons and the top ten take more than 4.5%. Sequences were obtained from peripheral blood. These TCRs come from a woman older than 75 with active or convalescent COVID-19.

This clone was counted only a few times. V and J are TRBV7-9 and TRBJ2-1; 8 nucleotides align to TRBD1. The germline CDR1 and CDR2 sequences are SEHNR and FQNEAQ (reference sequence). V was pared by 1 base and J by 12 bases, with 8 bases of the junction left unmatched. The CDR3 totals 14 residues. CDR3 DNA: TGTGCCAGCAGCTTAGAAGTTCAGGGGGCTCCGCAGTTCTTC. This sequence encodes CASSLEVQGAPQFF.

The genes are TRBV24-1 and TRBJ1-4; TRBD1 agrees at 7 bases. The CDR3 totals 15 residues. Germline lookup yields CDR1 KGHDR and CDR2 SFDVKD. V gave up 3 bases and J gave up 2 bases; unmatched junction bases: 2. The CDR3 sequence is CATSDSRGTNEKLFF. In DNA form, the CDR3 reads TGTGCCACCAGTGATAGCAGGGGGACTAATGAAAAACTGTTTTTT.

The chain uses TRBV6-5 and TRBJ1-5; 7 bases match TRBD1. The CDR3 consists of 14 residues. Per the germline V gene, CDR1 is MNHEY and CDR2 is SVGAGI. The V gene end was trimmed by 10 bases and the J gene end by 5 bases; junction bases not matched to a gene: 11. CDR3 coding DNA: TGTGCCATCCAAGACAGGGAATACGATCAGCCCCAGCATTTT. Protein sequence: CAIQDREYDQPQHF.

The chain links TRBV14 to TRBJ1-1; no clear D. V gave up 4 bases and J gave up 4 bases, with 10 bases separating them. The V gene's germline CDR1 is SGHDN and CDR2 FVKESK. CDR3 size: 13 residues. The CDR3 loop is CASSLLRATEAFF. The CDR3, as DNA: TGTGCCAGCAGCCTCCTGCGGGCCACTGAAGCTTTCTTT. The full variable domain, completed using reference TRBV14 and TRBJ1-1, is EAGVTQFPSHSVIEKGQTVTLRCDPISGHDNLYWYRRVMGKEIKFLLHFVKESKQDESGMPNNRFLAERTGGTYSTLKVQPAELEDSGVYFCASSLLRATEAFFGQGTRLTVV.

The gene calls are TRBV6-4 and TRBJ1-5, with D maybe TRBD1 (5 bases). The CDR3 length is 13 residues. Germline V CDR1 and CDR2: MRHNA, SNTAGT. Trimming removed 6 bases at V and 7 bases at J, with 13 bases between. CDR3 loop: CASSPGYHQPQHF. DNA of the CDR3: TGTGCCAGCAGCCCAGGGTATCACCAGCCCCAGCATTTT.